This TCR beta chain was captured by sequencing in a study of blood T cell repertoires in COVID-19. Study at large: Samples came from the United States, Italy and Spain, spanning acute and convalescent COVID-19. T cells, B-cell-depleted T cells, or PBMCs supplied cDNA or gDNA.

This clone occurred once. The CDR3 extends over 12 amino acids. Trimming left V 7 bases short and J 7 bases short, with 11 bases between. From germline, CDR1 is MNHEY and CDR2 SMNVEV (reference sequence). Under the authors' procedure: Nucleated cell counts were estimated from reference gene primer amplification. The data were produced by immunoSEQ multiplex PCR, yet TCRdb's version contains in-frame clones alone and is incomplete. V, J and clone size are those of that table, while D and trimming were read from the DNA. The sample yields 150,000 to 200,000 clones, about 83% seen once. The chain uses TRBV27 and TRBJ1-5; possibly TRBD1 for D (5 bases). Sequenced input: peripheral blood. The sequence was collected from a man aged 35-49 years who had recovered from COVID-19. The CDR3 spells CASMGGGQPQHF. Written as DNA, the CDR3 is TGTGCCAGCATGGGGGGAGGACAGCCCCAGCATTTT.